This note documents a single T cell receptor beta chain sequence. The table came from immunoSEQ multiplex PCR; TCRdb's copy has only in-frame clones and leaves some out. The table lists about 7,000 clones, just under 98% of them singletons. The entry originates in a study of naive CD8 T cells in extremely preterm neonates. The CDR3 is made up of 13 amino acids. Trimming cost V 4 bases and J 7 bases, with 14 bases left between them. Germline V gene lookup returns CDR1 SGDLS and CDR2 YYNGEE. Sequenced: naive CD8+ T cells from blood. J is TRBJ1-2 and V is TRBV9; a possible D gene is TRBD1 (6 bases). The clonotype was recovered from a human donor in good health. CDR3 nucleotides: TGTGCCAGCAGCACGGACAGCCTGGGTGGCTACACCTTC. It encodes CASSTDSLGGYTF.